This T cell receptor beta chain was recovered during a study of T cell responses to AZD1222 COVID-19 vaccine. This clone was seen a few times. Its antigen remains unknown. The data were produced by immunoSEQ multiplex PCR, yet TCRdb's version contains in-frame clones alone and is incomplete. The sample lists 250,000 to 300,000 clones; approximately 94% were seen once. Whole-study results and caveats: Sampling that yielded the repertoires occurred only after the peak T cell response. Females made up more of the donors, who were largely white British, and clonal diversity may have come out too low.

This CDR3 is built from 14 residues. Per germline, CDR1 SGHRS and CDR2 YFSETQ. Trimming stripped 4 bases from V and 0 bases from J, with 8 bases between. Samples with a second dose at about 4 or about 12 weeks were pooled together. The rearrangement joins TRBV5-1 to TRBJ1-5, with TRBD1 as a possible D gene (5 bases). This receptor was identified in an adult who received the AZD1222 COVID-19 vaccine. The source was peripheral blood, collected 28 days after the second AZD1222 dose. The CDR3 protein is CASSEGNSNQPQHF. CDR3 nucleotide sequence: TGCGCCAGCAGCGAGGGGAATAGCAATCAGCCCCAGCATTTT.